The source of this T cell receptor beta chain is a study of blood T cell repertoires in COVID-19. At the level of the study: COVID-19 samples from acute and convalescent phases originated in the United States, Italy and Spain. Sample material is recorded as cDNA or gDNA derived from T cells, B-cell-depleted T cells, or PBMCs.

Original methodology: Scientists estimated how many nucleated cells there were by amplifying reference gene primers. Clones were sequenced by immunoSEQ multiplex PCR, and TCRdb holds only the in-frame ones, with some missing. V, J and clone size are taken as reported in that table, and D and trimming were inferred from the DNA itself. The sample holds 200,000 to 250,000 clones, approximately 82% seen once. The TCR comes from a woman of 80 years or more with acute or convalescent COVID-19. The sequencing input was peripheral blood.

CDR3 nucleotides: TGCGCCAGCAGCCAAGACAGGTTGGGCACCGGGGAGCTGTTTTTT. It is translated as CASSQDRLGTGELFF. The V call is TRBV4-1, the J call TRBJ2-2; D is ambiguous. Germline V lookup: CDR1 MGHRA, CDR2 YSYEKL. This CDR3 region has 15 residues. The V end lost 0 bases, the J end lost 4 bases, and 9 bases lay between the germline ends.